Included here is one TCR beta chain sequence, with context. What it binds is not known. The junction had 13 bases not matched to a gene; V was cut back by 3 bases and J by 4 bases. The length of the CDR3 is 17 residues. The germline V gene has CDR1 LGHNA and CDR2 YNFKEQ. The PCR made use of 60 Vbeta and 13 Jbeta primers. TCRdb's table, derived via immunoSEQ multiplex PCR, lists solely in-frame clones and lacks some. The profile covers 150,000 to 200,000 clones, with around 73% appearing a single time and approximately 5.4% taken by the ten largest. The data belong to a study of cytomegalovirus exposure and HLA in healthy donors. Across the whole study: Of some 400 genotyped donors, roughly 86% clustered with self-reported Caucasian donors. Study-level points and caveats: Exclusion as indistinguishable affected some V segments, including TRBV6-2 and TRBV6-3. More clonal expansion characterized HLA-associated TCR beta chains than equally common others in a later analysis. A link between a missense DCLRE1C variant and TCR beta V- and J-gene trimming emerged from a later analysis.

The genes are TRBV4-2 and TRBJ2-3; 7 bases agree with TRBD2. The sequenced material came from PBMCs. The source of this sequence is a woman between 18 and 29 years old in good health and CMV-seropositive. CDR3: CASSQRATGTMSDTQYF. In nucleotides, the CDR3 is TGTGCCAGCAGCCAGCGGGCGACCGGGACTATGTCAGATACGCAGTATTTT.